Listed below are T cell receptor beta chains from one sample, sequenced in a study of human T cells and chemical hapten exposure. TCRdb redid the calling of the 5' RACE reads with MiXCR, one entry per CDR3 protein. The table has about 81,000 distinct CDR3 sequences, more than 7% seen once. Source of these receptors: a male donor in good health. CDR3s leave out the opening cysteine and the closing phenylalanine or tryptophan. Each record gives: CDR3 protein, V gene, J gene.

ASSPTTENEQF	TRBV7-9	TRBJ2-1
ASSLEFTYEQY	TRBV5-1	TRBJ2-7
ASSYNTGELF	TRBV5-1	TRBJ2-2
SVEWDGRGIYEQY	TRBV29-1	TRBJ2-7
ASSDRGNGDTEAF	TRBV6-1	TRBJ1-1
SAKRGPSSYEQY	TRBV20-1	TRBJ2-7
ASSPLAGKNTGELF	TRBV3-1	TRBJ2-2
AWNKRSDWTSSTDTQY	TRBV30	TRBJ2-3
ASSPESGTGDYPDTQY	TRBV9	TRBJ2-3
ASSQEGGSSPLH	TRBV14	TRBJ1-6
ASSLVKGANTEAF	TRBV7-9	TRBJ1-1
ASSPGQGNTEAF	TRBV18	TRBJ1-1
SAIGGGPNTEAF	TRBV20-1	TRBJ1-1
SVDSRTSGDLQETQY	TRBV29-1	TRBJ2-5